These T cell receptor beta chains were read from a single sample in a study of radiotherapy plus CTLA-4 blockade in lung cancer. Clones were sequenced by immunoSEQ multiplex PCR, and TCRdb holds only the in-frame ones, with some missing. The sample holds some 80,000 clones, roughly four fifths seen once. Sequencing used peripheral blood, obtained from a patient treated with radiotherapy plus ipilimumab. These receptors came from a human donor with non-small cell lung cancer who had stable disease on radiotherapy plus ipilimumab. Each CDR3 is given with its conserved first and last residue. The D gene is left open where the match is weak. Size is omitted from some rows. Given values are once, few, many or a class for expanded clones.

V: TRBV30; J: TRBJ1-2; length: 15; size: .; D: .; CDR3: CAFVTRQFPNYGYTF; DNA: TGTGCCTTTGTTACCCGGCAGTTCCCAAACTATGGCTACACCTTC
V: TRBV18; J: TRBJ2-7; length: 11; size: .; D: .; CDR3: CASSGQGEQYF; DNA: TGTGCCAGCTCAGGGCAGGGGGAGCAGTACTTC
V: TRBV19; J: TRBJ1-5; length: 15; size: .; D: .; CDR3: CASSIKRIGNQPQHF; DNA: TGTGCCAGTAGTATAAAGAGGATAGGCAATCAGCCCCAGCATTTT
V: TRBV9; J: TRBJ1-2; length: 13; size: .; D: .; CDR3: CASSVRVDYGYTF; DNA: TGTGCCAGCAGCGTGAGGGTAGACTATGGCTACACCTTC
V: TRBV6-5; J: TRBJ2-3; length: 13; size: .; D: .; CDR3: CASSVGTPDTQYF; DNA: TGTGCCAGCAGTGTCGGGACCCCGGATACGCAGTATTTT
V: TRBV9; J: TRBJ2-1; length: 11; size: few; D: .; CDR3: CASSVENEQFF; DNA: TGTGCCAGCAGCGTAGAGAATGAGCAGTTCTTC
V: TRBV27; J: TRBJ1-5; length: 14; size: .; D: .; CDR3: CASSHGNSNQPQHF; DNA: TGTGCCAGCAGCCACGGGAATAGCAATCAGCCCCAGCATTTT
V: TRBV7-6; J: TRBJ1-2; length: 16; size: .; D: .; CDR3: CASSLASLGEGGGYTF; DNA: TGTGCCAGCAGCTTAGCGTCTCTGGGTGAAGGAGGAGGCTACACCTTC
V: TRBV5-6; J: TRBJ2-7; length: 15; size: .; D: TRBD2; CDR3: CASSLGAGGWSEQYF; DNA: TGTGCCAGCAGCTTGGGCGCGGGGGGGTGGAGCGAGCAGTACTTC
V: TRBV5-1; J: TRBJ1-6; length: 13; size: .; D: TRBD1; CDR3: CASKGDSNSPLHF; DNA: TGCGCCAGCAAAGGGGACAGTAATTCACCCCTCCACTTT
V: TRBV19; J: TRBJ1-5; length: 14; size: .; D: .; CDR3: CASSLRDNNQPQHF; DNA: TGTGCCAGTAGCCTCCGGGACAACAATCAGCCCCAGCATTTT
V: TRBV19; J: TRBJ2-7; length: 18; size: .; D: TRBD2; CDR3: CASIDSGLAGEGGDEQYF; DNA: TGTGCCAGTATCGATTCAGGACTAGCGGGGGAGGGAGGTGACGAGCAGTACTTC
V: TRBV5-1; J: TRBJ2-7; length: 18; size: .; D: .; CDR3: CASSAQGANPAGAYEQYF; DNA: TGCGCCAGCAGCGCTCAGGGGGCGAATCCTGCGGGAGCCTACGAGCAGTACTTC
V: TRBV14; J: TRBJ1-6; length: 13; size: .; D: .; CDR3: CASSQGYNSPLHF; DNA: TGTGCCAGCAGCCAAGGCTATAATTCACCCCTCCACTTT
V: TRBV2; J: TRBJ2-7; length: 13; size: .; D: .; CDR3: CASRRGRGYEQYF; DNA: TGTGCCAGCAGGAGAGGGCGAGGCTACGAGCAGTACTTC
V: TRBV6-1; J: TRBJ1-5; length: 15; size: .; D: .; CDR3: CASGPSSDGNQPQHF; DNA: TGTGCCAGCGGCCCGTCCTCGGATGGCAATCAGCCCCAGCATTTT
V: TRBV6-6; J: TRBJ1-2; length: 14; size: .; D: TRBD1; CDR3: CASRSGQGADGYTF; DNA: TGTGCCAGCAGATCGGGACAGGGGGCCGATGGCTACACCTTC
V: TRBV5-4; J: TRBJ2-1; length: 16; size: .; D: TRBD2; CDR3: CASSLGSGRASNEQFF; DNA: TGTGCCAGCAGCTTGGGTTCCGGGAGGGCCAGCAATGAGCAGTTCTTC
V: TRBV11-2; J: TRBJ1-1; length: 14; size: .; D: .; CDR3: CASSHDRMNTEAFF; DNA: TGTGCCAGCAGCCACGACAGGATGAACACTGAAGCTTTCTTT
V: TRBV5-8; J: TRBJ2-5; length: 14; size: .; D: TRBD1; CDR3: CASSLTDRQETQYF; DNA: TGTGCCAGCAGCTTAACGGACAGGCAAGAGACCCAGTACTTC
V: TRBV30; J: TRBJ2-2; length: 14; size: once; D: .; CDR3: CAWKWFGGPGELFF; DNA: TGTGCCTGGAAGTGGTTTGGGGGTCCCGGGGAGCTGTTTTTT
V: TRBV6-1; J: TRBJ2-5; length: 15; size: .; D: TRBD2; CDR3: CALLIPGLRRETQYF; DNA: TGTGCCCTCCTCATACCGGGACTACGCCGAGAGACCCAGTACTTC
V: TRBV6-6; J: TRBJ2-7; length: 14; size: few; D: TRBD1; CDR3: CASSNRQGAHEQYF; DNA: TGTGCCAGCAGCAATCGACAGGGGGCCCACGAGCAGTACTTC
V: TRBV15; J: TRBJ2-1; length: 16; size: .; D: TRBD2; CDR3: CATSVNSGGAPYEQFF; DNA: TGTGCCACCAGCGTAAATAGCGGGGGGGCCCCATATGAGCAGTTCTTC
V: TRBV5-1; J: TRBJ1-1; length: 15; size: .; D: .; CDR3: CASSLGGSMNTEAFF; DNA: TGCGCCAGCAGCTTGGGTGGGAGCATGAACACTGAAGCTTTCTTT
V: TRBV2; J: TRBJ1-2; length: 13; size: .; D: .; CDR3: CASTPITNYGYTF; DNA: TGTGCCAGCACTCCGATCACTAACTATGGCTACACCTTC
V: TRBV21-1; J: TRBJ1-3; length: 14; size: medium-sized; D: .; CDR3: CASSKLHLGNTIYF; DNA: TGTGCCAGCAGCAAACTACACCTCGGAAACACCATATATTTT
V: TRBV4-3; J: TRBJ1-5; length: 14; size: .; D: TRBD1; CDR3: CASSPGTGYQPQHF; DNA: TGCGCCAGCAGCCCGGGGACAGGGTATCAGCCCCAGCATTTT
V: TRBV5-1; J: TRBJ1-5; length: 14; size: once; D: .; CDR3: CASSPGGRSQPQHF; DNA: TGCGCCAGCAGCCCTGGGGGGCGTAGTCAGCCCCAGCATTTT
V: TRBV28; J: TRBJ1-2; length: 12; size: .; D: .; CDR3: CASSMPVRGYTF; DNA: TGTGCCAGCAGTATGCCAGTTCGGGGCTACACCTTC
V: TRBV10-3; J: TRBJ2-3; length: 15; size: once; D: TRBD2; CDR3: CAISDSSGTTDTQYF; DNA: TGTGCCATCAGTGACTCTAGCGGGACCACAGATACGCAGTATTTT
V: TRBV6-5; J: TRBJ1-3; length: 15; size: .; D: .; CDR3: CASSYSAGSGNTIYF; DNA: TGTGCCAGCAGTTACTCGGCCGGCTCTGGAAACACCATATATTTT
V: TRBV5-4; J: TRBJ2-7; length: 15; size: once; D: TRBD1; CDR3: CASSLAGTGAYEQYF; DNA: TGTGCCAGCAGCTTGGCGGGGACAGGGGCCTACGAGCAGTACTTC
V: TRBV11-3; J: TRBJ2-7; length: 16; size: once; D: .; CDR3: CASLSLDPLQVGEQYF; DNA: TGTGCCAGTTTATCCCTAGATCCACTACAGGTCGGGGAGCAGTACTTC
V: TRBV28; J: TRBJ2-5; length: 19; size: .; D: TRBD1; CDR3: CASSSRPGTGGFYQETQYF; DNA: TGTGCCAGCAGTTCTCGCCCTGGGACAGGGGGCTTTTACCAAGAGACCCAGTACTTC
V: TRBV5-1; J: TRBJ1-5; length: 15; size: .; D: .; CDR3: CASSEDGAPNQPQHF; DNA: TGCGCCAGCAGCGAAGACGGGGCCCCCAATCAGCCCCAGCATTTT
V: TRBV14; J: TRBJ2-7; length: 14; size: .; D: .; CDR3: CASSQLGGVGEQYF; DNA: TGTGCCAGCAGCCAATTAGGGGGGGTCGGCGAGCAGTACTTC
V: TRBV7-3; J: TRBJ1-2; length: 13; size: .; D: .; CDR3: CASSLTQGSGYTF; DNA: TGTGCCAGCAGCTTAACGCAGGGAAGTGGCTACACCTTC
V: TRBV19; J: TRBJ2-2; length: 15; size: .; D: TRBD1; CDR3: CASSVTGGAGGELFF; DNA: TGTGCCAGTAGTGTGACAGGGGGCGCGGGCGGGGAGCTGTTTTTT
V: TRBV28; J: TRBJ2-1; length: 15; size: once; D: TRBD1; CDR3: CASSLLGQLYNEQFF; DNA: TGTGCCAGCAGTTTATTGGGACAGTTATACAATGAGCAGTTCTTC
V: TRBV28; J: TRBJ2-7; length: 13; size: .; D: .; CDR3: CASAQLPTYEQYF; DNA: TGTGCCAGCGCACAGCTCCCCACCTACGAGCAGTACTTC